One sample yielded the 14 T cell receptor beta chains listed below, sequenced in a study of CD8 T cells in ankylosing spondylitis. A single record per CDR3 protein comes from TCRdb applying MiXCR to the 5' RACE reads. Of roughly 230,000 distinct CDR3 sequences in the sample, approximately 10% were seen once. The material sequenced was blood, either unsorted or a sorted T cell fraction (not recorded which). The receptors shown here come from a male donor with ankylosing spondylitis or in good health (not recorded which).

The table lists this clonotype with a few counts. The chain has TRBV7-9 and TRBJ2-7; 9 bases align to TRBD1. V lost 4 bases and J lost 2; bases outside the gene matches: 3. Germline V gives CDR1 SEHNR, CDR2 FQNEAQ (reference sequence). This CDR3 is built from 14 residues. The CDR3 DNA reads TGTGCCAGCAGCTGGGGACAGGGTACCTACGAGCAGTACTTC. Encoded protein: CASSWGQGTYEQYF. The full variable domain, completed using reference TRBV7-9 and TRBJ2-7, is DTGVSQNPRHKITKRGQNVTFRCDPISEHNRLYWYRQTLGQGPEFLTYFQNEAQLEKSRLLSDRFSAERPKGSFSTLEIQRTEQGDSAMYLCASSWGQGTYEQYFGPGTRLTVT.

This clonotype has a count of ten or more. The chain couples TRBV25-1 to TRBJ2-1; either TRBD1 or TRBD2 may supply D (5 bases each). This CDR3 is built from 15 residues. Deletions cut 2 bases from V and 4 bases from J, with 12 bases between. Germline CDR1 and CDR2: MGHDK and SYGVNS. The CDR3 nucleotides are TGTGCCAGCAGTGAAGGCCGGGGACGGTACAATGAGCAGTTCTTC. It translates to CASSEGRGRYNEQFF.

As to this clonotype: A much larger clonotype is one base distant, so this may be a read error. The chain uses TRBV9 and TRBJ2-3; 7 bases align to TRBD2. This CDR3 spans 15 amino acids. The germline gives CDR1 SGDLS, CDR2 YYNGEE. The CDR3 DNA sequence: TGTGCCAGCAGCGCCACAGTCCAGCGGGGAGATGCGCAGTATTTT. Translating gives CASSATVQRGDAQYF.

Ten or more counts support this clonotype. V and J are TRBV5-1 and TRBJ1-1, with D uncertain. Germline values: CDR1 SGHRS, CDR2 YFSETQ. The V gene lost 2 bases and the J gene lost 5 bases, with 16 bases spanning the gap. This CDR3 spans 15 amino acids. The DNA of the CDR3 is TGCGCCAGCAGCTTCCCCGAGGGTGGTGGGACTGAAGCTTTCTTT. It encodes CASSFPEGGGTEAFF.

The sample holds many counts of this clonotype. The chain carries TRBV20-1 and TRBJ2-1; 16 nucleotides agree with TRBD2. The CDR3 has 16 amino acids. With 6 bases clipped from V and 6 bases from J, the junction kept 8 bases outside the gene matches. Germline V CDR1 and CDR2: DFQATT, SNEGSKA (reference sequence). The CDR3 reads CSAGTSGGGIRNEQFF. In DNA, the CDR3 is TGCAGTGCGGGGACTAGCGGGGGGGGAATTCGCAATGAGCAGTTCTTC.

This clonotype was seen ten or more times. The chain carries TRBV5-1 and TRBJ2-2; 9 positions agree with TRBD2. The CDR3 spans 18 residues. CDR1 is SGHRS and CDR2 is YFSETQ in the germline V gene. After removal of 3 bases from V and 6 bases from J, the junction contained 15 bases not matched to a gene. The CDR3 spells CASSSDGLLAGAPGELFF. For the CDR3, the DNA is TGCGCCAGCAGCTCCGACGGACTCTTAGCGGGAGCACCCGGGGAGCTGTTTTTT.

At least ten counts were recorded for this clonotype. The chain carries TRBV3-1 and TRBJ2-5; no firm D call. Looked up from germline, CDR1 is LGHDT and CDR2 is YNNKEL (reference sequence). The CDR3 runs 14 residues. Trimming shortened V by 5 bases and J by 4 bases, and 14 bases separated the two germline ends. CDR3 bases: TGTGCCAGCAGCTTCCCAGCGAGGCCAGAGACCCAGTACTTC. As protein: CASSFPARPETQYF.

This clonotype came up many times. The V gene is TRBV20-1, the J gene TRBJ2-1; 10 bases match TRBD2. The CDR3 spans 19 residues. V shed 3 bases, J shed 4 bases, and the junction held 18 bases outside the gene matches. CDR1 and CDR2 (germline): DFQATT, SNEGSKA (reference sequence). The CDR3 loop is CSARGPESGRADSYNEQFF. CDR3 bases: TGCAGTGCTAGGGGGCCTGAGAGCGGGAGGGCCGATTCGTACAATGAGCAGTTCTTC.

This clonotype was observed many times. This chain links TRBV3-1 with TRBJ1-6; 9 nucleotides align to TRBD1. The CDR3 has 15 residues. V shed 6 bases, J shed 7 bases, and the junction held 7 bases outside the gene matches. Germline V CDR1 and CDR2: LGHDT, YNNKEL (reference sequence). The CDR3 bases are TGTGCCAGCAGATATCAGGGACAGGGCAATTCACCCCTCCACTTT. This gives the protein CASRYQGQGNSPLHF.

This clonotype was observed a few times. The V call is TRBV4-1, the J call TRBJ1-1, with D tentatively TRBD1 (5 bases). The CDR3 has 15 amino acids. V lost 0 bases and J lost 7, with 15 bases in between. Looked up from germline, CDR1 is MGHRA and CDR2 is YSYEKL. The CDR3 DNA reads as TGCGCCAGCAGCCAAGAGGGATCCGGAACAGGTGAAGCTTTCTTT. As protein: CASSQEGSGTGEAFF.

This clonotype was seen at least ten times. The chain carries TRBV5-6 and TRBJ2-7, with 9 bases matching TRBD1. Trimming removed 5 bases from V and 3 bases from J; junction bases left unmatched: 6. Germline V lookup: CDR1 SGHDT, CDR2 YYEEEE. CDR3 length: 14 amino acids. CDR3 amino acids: CASSYRGRLYEQYF. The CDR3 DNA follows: TGTGCCAGCAGTTACAGGGGGCGCCTCTACGAGCAGTACTTC. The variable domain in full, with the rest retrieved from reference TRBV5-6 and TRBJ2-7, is DAGVTQSPTHLIKTRGQQVTLRCSPKSGHDTVSWYQQALGQGPQFIFQYYEEEERQRGNFPDRFSGHQFPNYSSELNVNALLLGDSALYLCASSYRGRLYEQYFGPGTRLTVT.

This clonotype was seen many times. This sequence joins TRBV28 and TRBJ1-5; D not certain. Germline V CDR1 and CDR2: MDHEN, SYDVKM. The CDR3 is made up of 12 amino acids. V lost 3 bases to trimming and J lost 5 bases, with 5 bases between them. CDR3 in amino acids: CASSFLDQPQHF. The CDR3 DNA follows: TGTGCCAGCAGTTTTCTGGATCAGCCCCAGCATTTT.

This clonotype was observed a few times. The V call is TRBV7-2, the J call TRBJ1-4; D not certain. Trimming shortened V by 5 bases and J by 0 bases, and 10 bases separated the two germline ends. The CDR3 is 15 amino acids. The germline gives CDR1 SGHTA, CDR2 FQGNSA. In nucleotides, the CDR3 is TGTGCCAGCAGCCCAAGAGTTACAACTAATGAAAAACTGTTTTTT. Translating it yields CASSPRVTTNEKLFF.

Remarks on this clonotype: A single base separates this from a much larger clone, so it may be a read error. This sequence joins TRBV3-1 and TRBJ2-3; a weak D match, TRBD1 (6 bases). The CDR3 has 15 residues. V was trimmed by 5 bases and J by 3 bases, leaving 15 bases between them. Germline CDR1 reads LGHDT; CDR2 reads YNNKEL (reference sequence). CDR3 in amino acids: CASSANRVRTDTQYF. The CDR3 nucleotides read TGTGCCAGCAGCGCTAACAGGGTTCGGACAGATACGCAGTATTTT.